The subject of this entry is one T cell receptor (beta chain). This sample also contains other DNA sequences that code for the same CDR3. The sample is drawn from a study of shared clonotypes between healthy human individuals. In the study overall: Donors had three CD4 naive, three CD4 memory, two CD8 naive and one CD8 memory plate apiece.

From CD4+ cells came CD45RA+ naive and CD45RA-negative memory subsets. Using immunoSEQ multiplex PCR, the repertoire was profiled, and TCRdb retains in-frame clones only, with some absent. The profile shows some 1.5 million clones, 95% to 99% of them singletons. With V trimmed by 4 bases and J by 4 bases, 4 bases remained unmatched. Germline loops: CDR1 LNHDA, CDR2 SQIVND (reference sequence). This CDR3 comprises 15 residues. The sequenced sample consisted of naive CD4+ T cells sorted from blood. Subset of the sample: CD45RA+ positively selected. This receptor was taken from a man aged 30 to 39 in good health. V usage is TRBV19 and J usage is TRBJ2-7; TRBD2 aligns across 13 bases. For the CDR3, the DNA is TGTGCCAGTAGTACGGGACTAGCGGGATCTTACGAGCAGTACTTC. Its translation: CASSTGLAGSYEQYF.